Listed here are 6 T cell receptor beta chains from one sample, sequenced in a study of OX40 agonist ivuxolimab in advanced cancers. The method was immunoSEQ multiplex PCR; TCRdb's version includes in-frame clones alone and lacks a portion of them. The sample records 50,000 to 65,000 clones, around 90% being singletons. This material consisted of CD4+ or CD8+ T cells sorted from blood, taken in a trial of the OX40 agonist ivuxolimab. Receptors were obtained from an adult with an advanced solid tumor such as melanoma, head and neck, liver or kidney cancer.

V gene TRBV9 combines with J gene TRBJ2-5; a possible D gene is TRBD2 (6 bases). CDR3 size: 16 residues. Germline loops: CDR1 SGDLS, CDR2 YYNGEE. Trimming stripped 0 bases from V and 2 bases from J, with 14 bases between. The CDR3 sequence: CASSVGSAGGQETQYF. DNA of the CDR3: TGTGCCAGCAGCGTAGGCTCAGCGGGCGGACAAGAGACCCAGTACTTC.

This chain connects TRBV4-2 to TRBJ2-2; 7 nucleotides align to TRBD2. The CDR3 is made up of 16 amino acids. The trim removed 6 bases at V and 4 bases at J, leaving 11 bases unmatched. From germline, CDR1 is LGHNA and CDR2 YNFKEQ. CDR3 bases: TGTGCCAGCAGATCCTCGGACGGGAGGCCCACCGGGGAGCTGTTTTTT. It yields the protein CASRSSDGRPTGELFF.

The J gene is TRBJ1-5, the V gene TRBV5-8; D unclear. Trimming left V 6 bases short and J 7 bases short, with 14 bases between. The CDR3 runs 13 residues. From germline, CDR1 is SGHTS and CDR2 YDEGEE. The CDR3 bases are TGTGCCAGCACCCGCGGGCTCAACCAGCCCCAGCATTTT. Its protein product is CASTRGLNQPQHF. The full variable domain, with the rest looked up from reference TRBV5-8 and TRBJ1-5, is EAGVTQSPTHLIKTRGQQATLRCSPISGHTSVYWYQQALGLGLQFLLWYDEGEERNRGNFPPRFSGRQFPNYSSELNVNALELEDSALYLCASTRGLNQPQHFGDGTRLSIL.

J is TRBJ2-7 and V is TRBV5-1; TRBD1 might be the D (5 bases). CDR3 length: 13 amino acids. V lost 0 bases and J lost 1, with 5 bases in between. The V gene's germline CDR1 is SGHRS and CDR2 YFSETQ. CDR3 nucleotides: TGCGCCAGCAGCTTGGAGGGGTCCTACGAGCAGTACTTC. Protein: CASSLEGSYEQYF.

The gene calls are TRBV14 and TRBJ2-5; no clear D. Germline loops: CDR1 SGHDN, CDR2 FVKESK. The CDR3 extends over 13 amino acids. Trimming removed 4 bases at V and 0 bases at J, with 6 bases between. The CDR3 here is CASSRHHQETQYF. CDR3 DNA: TGTGCCAGCAGCCGGCATCACCAAGAGACCCAGTACTTC.

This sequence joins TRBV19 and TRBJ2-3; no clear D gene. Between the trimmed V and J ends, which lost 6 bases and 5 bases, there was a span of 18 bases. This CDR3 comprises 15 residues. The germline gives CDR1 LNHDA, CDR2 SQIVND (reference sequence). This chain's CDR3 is CASRPGRSSKDTQYF. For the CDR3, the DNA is TGTGCCAGTAGGCCGGGCCGATCGTCGAAAGATACGCAGTATTTT.